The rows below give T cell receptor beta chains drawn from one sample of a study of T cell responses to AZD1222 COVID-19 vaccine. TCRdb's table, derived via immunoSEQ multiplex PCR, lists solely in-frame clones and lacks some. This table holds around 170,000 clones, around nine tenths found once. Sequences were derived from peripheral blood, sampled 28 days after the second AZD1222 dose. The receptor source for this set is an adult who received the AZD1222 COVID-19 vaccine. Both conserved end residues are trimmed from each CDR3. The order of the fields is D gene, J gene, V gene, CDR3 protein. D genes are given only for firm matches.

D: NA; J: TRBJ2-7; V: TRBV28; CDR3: ASSPGLFPEQY
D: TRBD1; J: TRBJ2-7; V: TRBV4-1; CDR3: ASSRSTGGEQY
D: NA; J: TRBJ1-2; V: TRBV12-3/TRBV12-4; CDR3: ASTGAGDGYT
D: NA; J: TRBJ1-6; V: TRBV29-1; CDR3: SAARGGNSPLH
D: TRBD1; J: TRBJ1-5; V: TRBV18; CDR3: ASSQNIVGQGYQPQH
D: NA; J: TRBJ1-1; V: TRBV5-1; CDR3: ASSPQPGNTEAF
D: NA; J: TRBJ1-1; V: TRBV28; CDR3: ASSPPGSMNTEAF
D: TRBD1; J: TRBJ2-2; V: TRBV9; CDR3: ASSTRTGVNTGELF
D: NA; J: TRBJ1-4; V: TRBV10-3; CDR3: AISEKEGKLF
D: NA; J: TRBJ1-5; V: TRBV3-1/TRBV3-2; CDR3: ASSQDAQGWQPQH
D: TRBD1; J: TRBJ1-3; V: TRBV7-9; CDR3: ASSDRGENTIY
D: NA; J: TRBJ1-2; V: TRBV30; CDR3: AWSVGRGGSYT
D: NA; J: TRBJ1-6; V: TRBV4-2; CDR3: ASSQDQGTRSPLH
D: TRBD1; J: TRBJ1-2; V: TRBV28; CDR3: ASSLRGRRGDGYT
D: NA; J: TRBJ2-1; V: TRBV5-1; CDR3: ASSFFGRGNEQF
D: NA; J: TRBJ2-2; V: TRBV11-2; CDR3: ASSYYTGELF
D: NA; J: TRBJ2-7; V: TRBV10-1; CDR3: ASSESLAGVYNEQY
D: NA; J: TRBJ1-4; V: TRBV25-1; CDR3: ASSQQGGGEKLF
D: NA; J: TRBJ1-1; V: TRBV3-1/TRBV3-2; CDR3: ASSPPGLGNTEAF
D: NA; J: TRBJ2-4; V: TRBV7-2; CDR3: ASSSSGALAKNIQY
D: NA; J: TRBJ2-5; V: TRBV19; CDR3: ASSIVHQETQY
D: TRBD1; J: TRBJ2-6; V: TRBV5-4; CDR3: ASSRTGGPSGANVLT
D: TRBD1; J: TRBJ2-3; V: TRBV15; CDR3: ATSGGTGTGISDTQY
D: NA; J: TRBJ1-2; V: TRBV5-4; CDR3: ASSGTGRSNYGYT
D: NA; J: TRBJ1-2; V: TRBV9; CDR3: ASSPPGRGVGGYT
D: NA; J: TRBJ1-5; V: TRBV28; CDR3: ASSLEGQPQH
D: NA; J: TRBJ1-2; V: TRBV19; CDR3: ASSIVGRLSGSYT
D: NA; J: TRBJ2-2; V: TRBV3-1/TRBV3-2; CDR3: ASSHKPASGELF
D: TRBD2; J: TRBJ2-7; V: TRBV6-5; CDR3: ASRQLAGGPGEQY
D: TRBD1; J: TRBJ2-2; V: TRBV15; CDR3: ATSRKQGSNTGELF
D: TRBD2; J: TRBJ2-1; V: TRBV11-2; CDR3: ASSLSGSSYNEQF
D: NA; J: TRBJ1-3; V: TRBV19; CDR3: ASSPYRLSGNTIY
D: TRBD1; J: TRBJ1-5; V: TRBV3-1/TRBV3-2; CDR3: ASSQGGDSGQPQH
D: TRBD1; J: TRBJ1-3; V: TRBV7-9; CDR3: ASSQTGDSGNTIY
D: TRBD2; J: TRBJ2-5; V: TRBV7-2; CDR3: ASSPGTSGGVVETQY
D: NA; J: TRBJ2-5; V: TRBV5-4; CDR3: ASSLSSPFQETQY
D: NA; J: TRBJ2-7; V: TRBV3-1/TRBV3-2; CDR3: ASQGGYEQY
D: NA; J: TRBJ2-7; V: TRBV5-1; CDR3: ASSLARPPYEQY
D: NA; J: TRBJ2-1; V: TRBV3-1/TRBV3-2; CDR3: ASSQGGEPQRF
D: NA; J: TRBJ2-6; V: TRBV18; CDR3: ASSPPTGVSGANVLT
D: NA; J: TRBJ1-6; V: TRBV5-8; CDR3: ASLSGALLISPLH
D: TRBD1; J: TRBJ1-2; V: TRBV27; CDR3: ASSTQGGGYT
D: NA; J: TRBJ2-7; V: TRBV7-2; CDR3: ASSLVEAYEQY
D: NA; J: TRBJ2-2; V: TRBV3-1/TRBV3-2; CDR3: ASSQGRTRGTYTGELF